This T cell receptor beta chain originates from a study of Graves' ophthalmopathy and Graves' hyperthyroidism. Trimming cost V 3 bases and J 4 bases; bases outside gene matches: 5. Germline loops: CDR1 LGHDT, CDR2 YNNKEL (reference sequence). The CDR3 sequence is 15 residues long. Using RNA transcripts, the TCR beta CDR3 regions were amplified. Second-round multiplex PCR came after a first-round RT-PCR that employed HTBI primers. TCRdb reanalysed the multiplex PCR reads using MiXCR and keeps one entry per CDR3 protein. The data contain 600,000 to 650,000 distinct CDR3 sequences, over 20% of them singletons.

This receptor was obtained from a woman younger than 35 with stable Graves' hyperthyroidism. Some clones in this sample may be carry-over from other donors' samples. The chain couples TRBV3-1 to TRBJ2-7; TRBD2 matches at 11 bases. The sequencing input was peripheral blood. CDR3 sequence reads: CASSHRLAGSYEQYF. The CDR3 DNA sequence: TGTGCCAGCAGCCACCGACTAGCGGGAAGTTACGAGCAGTACTTC.